Listed here are 26 T cell receptor beta chains from one sample, sequenced in a study of shared clonotypes between healthy human individuals. Method: immunoSEQ multiplex PCR; TCRdb's copy keeps in-frame clones and lacks some. The sample has some 2.1 million clones; 90% to 95% are singletons. The sample taken for sequencing was naive CD4+ T cells sorted from blood. Stated subset: CD45RA+ positively selected. The receptors stem from a young man in good health.

The chain employs TRBV7-9 and TRBJ2-6; 7 bases are shared with TRBD1. In germline, CDR1 is SEHNR, CDR2 FQNEAQ (reference sequence). Germline trimming cut 4 bases from V and 0 bases from J; bases unmatched to any gene: 3. The CDR3 runs to 16 residues. CDR3 in DNA: TGTGCCAGCAGCTACTACAGGGGCTCTGGGGCCAACGTCCTGACTTTC. Its protein product is CASSYYRGSGANVLTF.

The chain couples TRBV5-1 to TRBJ2-2, with D possibly being TRBD2 (6 bases). The CDR3 loop spans 15 amino acids. The V gene lost 3 bases and the J gene lost 1 base, with 10 bases spanning the gap. Per germline, CDR1 SGHRS and CDR2 YFSETQ. This CDR3 is CASSYTGENTGELFF. The CDR3 nucleotides read TGCGCCAGCAGCTATACGGGGGAGAACACCGGGGAGCTGTTTTTT.

CDR3 sequence reads: CASSYGQGAEAFF. DNA of the CDR3: TGTGCCAGCAGTTACGGACAGGGGGCTGAAGCTTTCTTT. The chain couples TRBV6-6 to TRBJ1-1, with 10 bases that match TRBD1. V was pared by 2 bases and J by 6 bases, with 0 bases of the junction left unmatched. CDR1 and CDR2 (germline): MNHNY, SVGAGI (reference sequence). The length of the CDR3 is 13 residues.

This clone was observed a few times. The chain employs TRBV6-6 and TRBJ1-5, with TRBD1 matching over 9 bases. Germline V gene sequence: CDR1 MNHNY, CDR2 SVGAGI (reference sequence). V lost 6 bases, J lost 7 bases, and 7 bases stayed unmatched. There are 14 residues in the CDR3. CDR3 sequence: CASSRTGEYQPQHF. As DNA, the CDR3 is TGTGCCAGCAGCCGGACAGGGGAATACCAGCCCCAGCATTTT.

The J gene is TRBJ2-5, the V gene TRBV18; 7 nucleotides align to TRBD2. The CDR3 consists of 13 residues. After removal of 4 bases from V and 5 bases from J, the junction contained 4 bases not matched to a gene. From germline, CDR1 is KGHSH and CDR2 LQKENI. The CDR3 DNA reads TGTGCCAGCTCACGAGTGGGAGGGGAGACCCAGTACTTC. Protein product: CASSRVGGETQYF.

This clone appeared a single time. V is TRBV5-1 and J is TRBJ1-1, with 8 bases identical to TRBD1. The CDR3 contains 13 residues. Trimming cost V 4 bases and J 11 bases; bases outside gene matches: 10. CDR1 and CDR2 (germline): SGHRS, YFSETQ. The CDR3 here is CASSHDRGGEAFF. The CDR3 nucleotides read TGCGCCAGCAGCCACGACAGGGGTGGGGAGGCTTTCTTT.

The CDR3 is CASSLGQGASNEQYF. In DNA, the CDR3 is TGTGCCAGCAGTTTGGGACAGGGGGCTTCCAACGAGCAGTACTTC. The chain has TRBV7-9 and TRBJ2-7; 12 nucleotides align to TRBD1. Germline-derived CDR1 and CDR2 are SEHNR and FQNEAQ (reference sequence). V dropped 6 bases and J dropped 5; count of bases not matched to a gene: 8. CDR3 length: 15 amino acids. Complete variable domain (other parts from reference TRBV7-9 and TRBJ2-7): DTGVSQNPRHKITKRGQNVTFRCDPISEHNRLYWYRQTLGQGPEFLTYFQNEAQLEKSRLLSDRFSAERPKGSFSTLEIQRTEQGDSAMYLCASSLGQGASNEQYFGPGTRLTVT.

V usage is TRBV7-9 and J usage is TRBJ2-2; D remains unclear. The length of the CDR3 is 12 residues. Per germline, CDR1 SEHNR and CDR2 FQNEAQ (reference sequence). V lost 2 bases to trimming and J lost 8 bases, with 6 bases between them. In DNA form, the CDR3 reads TGTGCCAGCAGCTTAATCGGGGGGGAGCTGTTTTTT. Protein: CASSLIGGELFF.

V and J are TRBV19 and TRBJ1-2; a weak D match, TRBD1 (5 bases). The length of the CDR3 is 13 residues. The V gene's germline CDR1 is LNHDA and CDR2 SQIVND (reference sequence). V lost 7 bases and J lost 4, with 13 bases in between. The CDR3 spells CASKPGQPYGYTF. In DNA form, the CDR3 reads TGTGCCAGTAAGCCAGGGCAACCCTATGGCTACACCTTC. Combining the CDR3 with reference TRBV19 and TRBJ1-2 gives the whole variable domain DGGITQSPKYLFRKEGQNVTLSCEQNLNHDAMYWYRQDPGQGLRLIYYSQIVNDFQKGDIAEGYSVSREKKESFPLTVTSAQKNPTAFYLCASKPGQPYGYTFGSGTRLTVV.

The chain joins TRBV19 to TRBJ2-7; D remains ambiguous. Germline assignment: CDR1 LNHDA and CDR2 SQIVND (reference sequence). Trimming stripped 3 bases from V and 0 bases from J, with 9 bases between. CDR3 length: 14 residues. Written as DNA, the CDR3 is TGTGCCAGTAGTATTAGTATGCTCTCCTACGAGCAGTACTTC. Protein product: CASSISMLSYEQYF.

The chain links TRBV5-1 to TRBJ2-5; no definite D call. V lost 2 bases, J lost 4 bases, and 9 bases lay in between. Germline V gene sequence: CDR1 SGHRS, CDR2 YFSETQ. This CDR3 is 13 amino acids long. This CDR3 reads CASSFTPGETQYF. The CDR3 coding sequence is TGCGCCAGCAGCTTTACGCCTGGAGAGACCCAGTACTTC.

This clone was found once. The rearrangement links TRBV18 to TRBJ2-3; 11 nucleotides align to TRBD2. The CDR3 consists of 17 residues. The germline gives CDR1 KGHSH, CDR2 LQKENI. J was trimmed by 5 bases and V by 5 bases; bases with no gene match: 12. The CDR3 region has the DNA TGTGCCAGCTCAAGTCTAGCGGGAGGTTCTTCTAGAGATACGCAGTATTTT. Its protein is CASSSLAGGSSRDTQYF.

The J gene is TRBJ2-5, the V gene TRBV7-9; D perhaps matches TRBD2 (6 bases). Germline loops: CDR1 SEHNR, CDR2 FQNEAQ (reference sequence). Trimming shortened V by 5 bases and J by 8 bases, and 9 bases separated the two germline ends. CDR3 length: 11 amino acids. The CDR3 nucleotides are TGTGCCAGCAGCCCGGGGGTCACCCAGTACTTC. This translates into CASSPGVTQYF.

The chain couples TRBV5-1 to TRBJ1-2; 8 positions match TRBD1. The CDR3 has 15 amino acids. V was pared by 7 bases and J by 5 bases, with 13 bases of the junction left unmatched. The germline gives CDR1 SGHRS, CDR2 YFSETQ. The CDR3 nucleotides read TGCGCCAGCGCGGCAGGGACAGGATGGAGGTATGGCTACACCTTC. It translates to CASAAGTGWRYGYTF.

The chain combines TRBV12-5 with TRBJ2-2, with a tentative D call TRBD1 (6 bases). Germline V gives CDR1 LGHNT, CDR2 FRNRAP. V lost 0 bases, J lost 4 bases, and 15 bases lay in between. This CDR3 spans 17 amino acids. The CDR3 loop reads CASGLVLGRGGTGELFF. The CDR3 nucleotides read TGTGCTAGTGGTTTGGTACTTGGCAGGGGTGGCACCGGGGAGCTGTTTTTT. Full variable domain (outside the CDR3, taken from reference TRBV12-5 and TRBJ2-2): DARVTQTPRHKVTEMGQEVTMRCQPILGHNTVFWYRQTMMQGLELLAYFRNRAPLDDSGMPKDRFSAEMPDATLATLKIQPSEPRDSAVYFCASGLVLGRGGTGELFFGEGSRLTVL.

The chain combines TRBV2 with TRBJ1-1; D is unclear. Trimming removed 2 bases from V and 0 bases from J, with 7 bases in between. The CDR3 sequence is 14 residues long. The germline V gene has CDR1 SNHLY and CDR2 FYNNEI. DNA for the CDR3: TGTGCCAGCAGTGAAACCCGTATGAACACTGAAGCTTTCTTT. Translating it yields CASSETRMNTEAFF.

V usage is TRBV6-5 and J usage is TRBJ2-7; TRBD2 agrees at 9 bases. Unmatched junction bases numbered 1, after V lost 0 bases and J lost 13 bases. This CDR3 is built from 11 residues. The germline V gene has CDR1 MNHEY and CDR2 SVGAGI. The CDR3 loop is CASSYSGTSYF. In DNA, the CDR3 is TGTGCCAGCAGTTACTCCGGGACTAGCTACTTC.

The CDR3 sequence is CASSLQGHTYEQYF. CDR3 in DNA: TGTGCCAGCAGCCTACAGGGGCACACCTACGAGCAGTACTTC. This chain uses TRBV6-5 with TRBJ2-7; 7 bases are shared with TRBD1. CDR1 and CDR2 (germline): MNHEY, SVGAGI. The CDR3 contains 14 residues. V lost 6 bases, J lost 2 bases, and 7 bases stayed unmatched.

The chain couples TRBV5-1 to TRBJ1-1; weak D call: TRBD1 (5 bases). Germline CDR1 and CDR2: SGHRS and YFSETQ. The CDR3 has 15 amino acids. Between the trimmed V and J ends, which lost 0 bases and 4 bases, there was a span of 13 bases. This chain's CDR3 is CASSLVPSGTTEAFF. In DNA, the CDR3 is TGCGCCAGCAGCTTGGTTCCCTCAGGGACCACTGAAGCTTTCTTT.

As regards this clone: This CDR3 is also generated by other DNA sequences in the sample. This chain joins TRBV5-1 and TRBJ2-5; D might be TRBD2 (5 bases). Germline V CDR1 and CDR2: SGHRS, YFSETQ. V was clipped by 0 bases and J by 1 base, with 7 bases between them. The CDR3 consists of 14 residues. This CDR3 is CASSLESGQETQYF. CDR3 nucleotide sequence: TGCGCCAGCAGCTTGGAAAGCGGCCAAGAGACCCAGTACTTC.

Remarks on this clone: The sample holds other DNA sequences that translate to the same CDR3. The V gene is TRBV7-2, the J gene TRBJ1-2; no firm D call. The germline V and J ends were trimmed by 4 bases and 5 bases, with 5 bases remaining between them. The CDR3 is made up of 11 amino acids. The germline V gene encodes CDR1 SGHTA and CDR2 FQGNSA. CDR3 DNA sequence: TGTGCCAGCAGCTCGTCGTATGGCTACACCTTC. Translated, it gives CASSSSYGYTF.

This clone was detected once. The V call is TRBV5-1, the J call TRBJ1-1; D is possibly TRBD1 (5 bases). V was cut by 4 bases and J by 10 bases, with 14 bases left in between. Per germline, CDR1 SGHRS and CDR2 YFSETQ. The CDR3 runs to 12 residues. The CDR3 coding sequence is TGCGCCAGCAGCGGCGGCCAGGGAGCAGCTTTCTTT. Translating gives CASSGGQGAAFF.

In the case of this clone: The sample contains more than one DNA sequence encoding this CDR3. The rearrangement uses TRBV7-3 and TRBJ2-2; the match to TRBD2 covers 7 bases. Per the germline V gene, CDR1 is SGHTA and CDR2 is FQGTGA. The trim removed 4 bases at V and 2 bases at J, leaving 1 base unmatched. The CDR3 runs 14 residues. The CDR3 nucleotides read TGTGCCAGCAGCTCGGGACTAAACACCGGGGAGCTGTTTTTT. Translation: CASSSGLNTGELFF. The full variable domain, completed using reference TRBV7-3 and TRBJ2-2, is GAGVSQTPSNKVTEKGKYVELRCDPISGHTALYWYRQSLGQGPEFLIYFQGTGAADDSGLPNDRFFAVRPEGSVSTLKIQRTERGDSAVYLCASSSGLNTGELFFGEGSRLTVL.

The genes are TRBV30 and TRBJ2-3; a weak D match, TRBD2 (6 bases). The germline V gene encodes CDR1 GTSNPN and CDR2 SVGIG (reference sequence). The V and J ends lost 2 bases and 0 bases respectively, with 12 bases between them. This CDR3 has 15 amino acids. The CDR3 protein is CAWSFGGASTDTQYF. CDR3 in DNA: TGTGCCTGGAGTTTCGGCGGGGCGAGCACAGATACGCAGTATTTT.

On this clone itself: The sample holds other DNA sequences that translate to the same CDR3. Here the CDR3 DNA reads TGTGCCAGCAGCTTGGGGGGCTCGGGAAACACCATATATTTT. Residues: CASSLGGSGNTIYF. The chain recombines TRBV5-4 with TRBJ1-3; perhaps TRBD1 as D (5 bases). Trimming stripped 0 bases from V and 4 bases from J, with 8 bases between. Germline V gene sequence: CDR1 SGHNT, CDR2 YYREEE (reference sequence). CDR3 length: 14 residues.

The chain couples TRBV29-1 to TRBJ2-7, with 8 positions matching TRBD1. This CDR3 is 14 amino acids long. Per the germline V gene, CDR1 is SQVTM and CDR2 is ANQGSEA. V trimming: 4 bases; J trimming: 0 bases; junction bases outside the gene matches: 5. CDR3 DNA sequence: TGCAGCGTTGGCCCGGGACAGGCCTCCTACGAGCAGTACTTC. Its protein is CSVGPGQASYEQYF.